This TCR beta chain was documented in a study of PD-1 blockade in classical Hodgkin lymphoma. Study summary: Nivolumab dosing for patients was 3 mg/kg, administered intravenously every 2 weeks. Study-wide results and limits: Relapsed/refractory patients reportedly had the lowest baseline TCR diversity, below newly diagnosed patients, who were below healthy donors. Diversity similar to that of newly diagnosed patients was seen at baseline in complete responders. A significant rise in TCR diversity was seen by C4D1 for CD4+ cells but not for CD8+ cells.

Worth noting for this clone: Its antigen is not known.

Using immunoSEQ multiplex PCR, the repertoire was profiled, and TCRdb retains in-frame clones only, with some absent. In the table there are around 36,000 clones, 80% to 95% of which are singletons. The patients all showed relapse after autologous stem cell transplantation, while their brentuximab vedotin exposure varied. Thawed PBMCs yielded CD4+ T cells through magnetic negative selection. Germline V gene sequence: CDR1 LNHDA, CDR2 SQIVND (reference sequence). The CDR3 totals 16 residues. V shed 5 bases and J shed 0 bases, with 17 bases lying between them. The sample in question was CD4+ T cells from blood, obtained at baseline. The TCR was taken from a human donor with classical Hodgkin lymphoma. The rearrangement uses TRBV19 and TRBJ2-7, with D hard to call. The CDR3 DNA is TGTGCCAGTAGTCAGTGGATCAAACAGAGCTCCTACGAGCAGTACTTC. This sequence encodes CASSQWIKQSSYEQYF.